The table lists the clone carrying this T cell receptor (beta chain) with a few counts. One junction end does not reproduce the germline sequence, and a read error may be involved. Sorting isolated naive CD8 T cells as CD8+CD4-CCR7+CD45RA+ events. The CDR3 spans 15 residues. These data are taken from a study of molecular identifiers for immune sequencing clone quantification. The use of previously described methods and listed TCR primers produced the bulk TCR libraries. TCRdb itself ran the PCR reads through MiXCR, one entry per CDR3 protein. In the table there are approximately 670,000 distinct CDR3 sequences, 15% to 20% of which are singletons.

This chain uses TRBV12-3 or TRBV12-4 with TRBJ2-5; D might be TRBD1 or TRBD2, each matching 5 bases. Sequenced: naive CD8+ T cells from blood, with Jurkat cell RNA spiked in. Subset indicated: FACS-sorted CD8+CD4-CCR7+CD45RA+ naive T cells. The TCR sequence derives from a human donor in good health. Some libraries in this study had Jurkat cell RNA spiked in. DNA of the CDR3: TGTGCCAGCAGTCTCCAGGGACCCGCCCAAGAGACCCGGTACTTC. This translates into CASSLQGPAQETRYF.